This TCR beta chain emerged from a study of human thymus T cells. The study's findings and limits: Related studies noted strongly shared thymic repertoires across unrelated people. It looked as if thymic and blood repertoires used V and J genes in a biased way.

Assay: immunoSEQ multiplex PCR; the TCRdb copy retains only in-frame clones and omits some. Of roughly 120,000 clones listed, just under 95% are singletons. Resected material from corrective heart surgery provided the thymus tissue analysed. Corrective surgery for congenital heart defects was being performed on the healthy Finnish infants who served as donors. Concerning this clone itself: As yet, its antigen is unknown.

Unmatched junction bases numbered 8, after V lost 1 base and J lost 2 bases. The CDR3 spans 17 residues. Germline CDR1 and CDR2: LGHNA and YSLEER. Sample: thymus tissue. The chain has TRBV4-3 and TRBJ2-1; 7 bases map to TRBD2. The sequence derives from a boy in the first two years of life with a congenital heart defect but otherwise immunologically healthy. In DNA, the CDR3 is TGCGCCAGCAGCCAAGCCCCGAGCGGGGCGACCTACAATGAGCAGTTCTTC. Translated, it gives CASSQAPSGATYNEQFF.